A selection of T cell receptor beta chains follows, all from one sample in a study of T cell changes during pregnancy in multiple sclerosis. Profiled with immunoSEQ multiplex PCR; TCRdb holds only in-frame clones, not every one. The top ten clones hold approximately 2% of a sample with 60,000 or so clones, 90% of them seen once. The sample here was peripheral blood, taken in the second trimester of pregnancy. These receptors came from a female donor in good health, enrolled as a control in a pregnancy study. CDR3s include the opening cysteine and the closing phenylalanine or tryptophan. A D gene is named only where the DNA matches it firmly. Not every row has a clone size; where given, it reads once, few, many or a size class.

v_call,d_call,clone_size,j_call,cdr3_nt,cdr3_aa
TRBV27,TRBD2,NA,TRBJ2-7,TGTGCCAGCAGGGAGACTAGCGCCCACGAGCAGTACTTC,CASRETSAHEQYF
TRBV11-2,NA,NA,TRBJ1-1,TGTGCCAGCAGCATACCGCACAGGGCCGGAGAAGCTTTCTTT,CASSIPHRAGEAFF
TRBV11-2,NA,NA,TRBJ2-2,TGTGCCAGCAGCTCAGATCCCGCCGGGGAGCTGTTTTTT,CASSSDPAGELFF
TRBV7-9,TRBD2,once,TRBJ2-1,TGTGCCAGCAGTTTCGGGACTAGTGTTTCGGATGAGCAGTTCTTC,CASSFGTSVSDEQFF
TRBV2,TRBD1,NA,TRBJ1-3,TGTGCCAGCAGTGCTCAAGGGGGCAGTTCTGGAAACACCATATATTTT,CASSAQGGSSGNTIYF
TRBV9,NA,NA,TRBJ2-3,TGTGCCAGCAGCGTGTTAACCACTGACACAGATACGCAGTATTTT,CASSVLTTDTDTQYF
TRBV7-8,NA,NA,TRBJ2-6,TGTGCCAGCAGCCTCCGGGGGTCTGGGGCCAACGTCCTGACTTTC,CASSLRGSGANVLTF
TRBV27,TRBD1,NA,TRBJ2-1,TGTGCCAGCAGTTCCGGGACAGGGTCCTACAATGAGCAGTTCTTC,CASSSGTGSYNEQFF
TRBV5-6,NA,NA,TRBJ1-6,TGTGCCAGCAGCCCGATTAGATTTCAAAATTCACCCCTCCACTTT,CASSPIRFQNSPLHF
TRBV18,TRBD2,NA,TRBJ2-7,TGTGCCAGCTCGGGACTAGCGGGTAACGAGCAGTACTTC,CASSGLAGNEQYF
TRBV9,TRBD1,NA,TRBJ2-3,TGTGCCAGCTGCCCTGGGACAGGGGGCACAGATACGCAGTATTTT,CASCPGTGGTDTQYF
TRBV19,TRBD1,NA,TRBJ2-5,TGTGCCAGTAGTATAGTCGCAGGGGGAGAGACCCAGTACTTC,CASSIVAGGETQYF
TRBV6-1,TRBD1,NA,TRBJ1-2,TGTGCCAGCAGTGAAGCGACAGGGTGGACTAACTATGGCTACACCTTC,CASSEATGWTNYGYTF
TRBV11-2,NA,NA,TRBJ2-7,TGTGCCAGCAGCCGGGTCCCCTCACAGGGCTACGAGCAGTACTTC,CASSRVPSQGYEQYF
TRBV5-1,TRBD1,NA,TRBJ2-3,TGCGCCTCTCAAGGGGGCGGAGATACGCAGTATTTT,CASQGGGDTQYF
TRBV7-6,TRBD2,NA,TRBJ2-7,TGTGCCAGCAGCCTGGAGATAGCGGGAGGGTTGGGCGAGCAGTACTTC,CASSLEIAGGLGEQYF
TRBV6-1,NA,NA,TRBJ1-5,TGTGCCAGCAGTGAAGCGGGAGGGGGAGTTAAGCCCCAGCATTTT,CASSEAGGGVKPQHF
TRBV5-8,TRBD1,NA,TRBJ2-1,TGTGCCAGCAGCTTGGGAGTGTCCTGGACAGGGGACTATGAGCAGTTCTTC,CASSLGVSWTGDYEQFF
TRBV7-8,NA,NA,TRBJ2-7,TGTGCCAGCAGCTCCGTGGCGGGGCTCTCCTACGAGCAGTACTTC,CASSSVAGLSYEQYF
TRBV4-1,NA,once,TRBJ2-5,TGCGCCAGCGCCCCCGGGGAACAAGAGACCCAGTACTTC,CASAPGEQETQYF
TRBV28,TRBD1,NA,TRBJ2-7,TGTGCCAGCCGGGACAGGGGGAATAGCGAGCAGTACTTC,CASRDRGNSEQYF
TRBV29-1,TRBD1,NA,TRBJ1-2,TGCAGCGTTGAAGATCGGAAGGGACAGGGGCAACATGGCTACACCTTC,CSVEDRKGQGQHGYTF
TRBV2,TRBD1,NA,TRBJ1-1,TGTGCTAAAGGGACAGGGCGAGACACTGAAGCTTTCTTT,CAKGTGRDTEAFF
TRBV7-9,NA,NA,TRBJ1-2,TGTGCCAGCAGCTTGGTGGGGGGTGACGGCTACACCTTC,CASSLVGGDGYTF
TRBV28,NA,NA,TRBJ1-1,TGTGCCAGCAGCCTTGGGGGGGTGGTAGGCACTGAAGCTTTCTTT,CASSLGGVVGTEAFF
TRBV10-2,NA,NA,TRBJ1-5,TGCGCCAGCAGTGAGAGGGAGGAAAGAGCCCAGCATTTT,CASSEREERAQHF
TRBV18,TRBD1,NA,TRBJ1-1,TGTGCCAGCTCACCTGCAGGACAGGGGACCACTGAAGCTTTCTTT,CASSPAGQGTTEAFF
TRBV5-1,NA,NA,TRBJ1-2,TGCGCCAGCAGCTCACAGGGATATGGCTACACCTTC,CASSSQGYGYTF
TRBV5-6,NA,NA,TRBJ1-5,TGTGCCAGCAGCGTCAAAAGAGAGGGCCGATTGGGCAATCAGCCCCAGCATTTT,CASSVKREGRLGNQPQHF
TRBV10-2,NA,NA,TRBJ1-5,TGCGCCAGCAGTGAGACAGTAAACAATCAGCCCCAGCATTTT,CASSETVNNQPQHF
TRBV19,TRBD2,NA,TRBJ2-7,TGTGCCAGTAGTATAGACCCCCGACTAGCGACCTACGAGCAGTACTTC,CASSIDPRLATYEQYF
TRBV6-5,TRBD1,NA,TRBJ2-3,TGTGCCAGCAGCCTCGGACAGGGGCAAGATACGCAGTATTTT,CASSLGQGQDTQYF
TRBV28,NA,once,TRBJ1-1,TGTGCCAGCAGTTTAATAGTGACTGAAGCTTTCTTT,CASSLIVTEAFF
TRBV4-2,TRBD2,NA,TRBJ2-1,TGTGCCAGCAGCCAAGCGACTAGCCTGTCGAATGAGCAGTTCTTC,CASSQATSLSNEQFF
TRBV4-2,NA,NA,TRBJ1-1,TGTGCCAGCAGCCAAGGGCCAGGGATGGAAACTGAAGCTTTCTTT,CASSQGPGMETEAFF
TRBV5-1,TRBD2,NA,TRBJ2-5,TGCGCCAGCAGCTTGGCCAGGCGGGGGGGGATCCAAGAGACCCAGTACTTC,CASSLARRGGIQETQYF
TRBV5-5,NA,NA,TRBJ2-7,TGTGCCAGCAATCCCGCGGCAGGGCTGTACGAGCAGTACTTC,CASNPAAGLYEQYF
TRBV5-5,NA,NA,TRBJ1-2,TGTGCCAGCAGTCCCGACAGAAAGAACTATGGCTACACCTTC,CASSPDRKNYGYTF
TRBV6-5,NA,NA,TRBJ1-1,TGTGCCAGCAGTCCCCGGGGGGGTCGCAAGGTTTTCTTT,CASSPRGGRKVFF
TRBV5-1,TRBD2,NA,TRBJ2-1,TGCGCCAGCAGCTTGGTTTCTAGCGGGTACAATGAGCAGTTCTTC,CASSLVSSGYNEQFF
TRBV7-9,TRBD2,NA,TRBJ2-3,TGTGCCAGCAGGTCCCCGGGGGGACCCACAGATACGCAGTATTTT,CASRSPGGPTDTQYF
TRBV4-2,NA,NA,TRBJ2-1,TGTGCCAGCAGCCAGTTTACCAGGGGAGGGTACAATGAGCAGTTCTTC,CASSQFTRGGYNEQFF
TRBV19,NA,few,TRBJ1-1,TGTGCCAGTAGTATAGGTCCCGGACAGCTATTGAACACTGAAGCTTTCTTT,CASSIGPGQLLNTEAFF
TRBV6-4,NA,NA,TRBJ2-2,TGTGCCAGCAGTGAAGGGAGCACCGGGGAGCTGTTTTTT,CASSEGSTGELFF
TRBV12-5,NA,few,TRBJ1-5,TGTGCTAGTGGTCCCGTTCACCTGAGCAGGCCCTATCAGCCCCAGCATTTT,CASGPVHLSRPYQPQHF
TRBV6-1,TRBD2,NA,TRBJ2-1,TGTGCCAGCCGGCGGGAGGTGGGAAATGAGCAGTTCTTC,CASRREVGNEQFF
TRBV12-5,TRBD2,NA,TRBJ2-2,TGTGCTAGTGGTTTGCCCCCGGGGGGGCTGTACACCGGGGAGCTGTTTTTT,CASGLPPGGLYTGELFF
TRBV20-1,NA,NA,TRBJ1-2,TGCAGTGCCCCACAGGTCTTTGGCTACACCTTC,CSAPQVFGYTF
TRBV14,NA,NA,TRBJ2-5,TGTGCCAGCAGCAGGAGGCCGAGACAAGAGACCCAGTACTTC,CASSRRPRQETQYF
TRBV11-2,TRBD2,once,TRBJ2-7,TGTGCCAGCAGCTTTTTCACCGGGACTAGCGGGTACGAGCAGTACTTC,CASSFFTGTSGYEQYF
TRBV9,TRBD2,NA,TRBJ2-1,TGTGCCAGCAGCGTAGAGGCTAGCGGAAGCTCCTACAATGAGCAGTTCTTC,CASSVEASGSSYNEQFF
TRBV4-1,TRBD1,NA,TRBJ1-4,TGCGCCAGCAGCTTGTGGGACAGGGGGGAAAAACTGTTTTTT,CASSLWDRGEKLFF
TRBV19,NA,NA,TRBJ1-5,TGTGCCAGTAGTATCCTGACAGTCCTGGGGAATCAGCCCCAGCATTTT,CASSILTVLGNQPQHF
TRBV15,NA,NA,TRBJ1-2,TGTGCCACCAGCCCAGGGATACATGGCTATGGCTACACCTTC,CATSPGIHGYGYTF
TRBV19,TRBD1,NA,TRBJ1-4,TGTGCCAGTAGGGAGGGACAGGGACCTGAAAAACTGTTTTTT,CASREGQGPEKLFF
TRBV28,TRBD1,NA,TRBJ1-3,TGTGCCAGCAGTGACAGGGCTGGAAACACCATATATTTT,CASSDRAGNTIYF
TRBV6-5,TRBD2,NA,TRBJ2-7,TGTGCCAGCAGTACTAGCGGGAGAGCATCGGAAGAGCAGTACTTC,CASSTSGRASEEQYF